This T cell receptor (beta chain) was identified during a study of blood T cell repertoires in COVID-19. Background on the study: There were acute and convalescent COVID-19 samples, and they came from the United States, Italy and Spain. Sample material is recorded as cDNA or gDNA derived from T cells, B-cell-depleted T cells, or PBMCs.

The trim removed 2 bases at V and 7 bases at J, leaving 16 bases unmatched. The length of the CDR3 is 18 residues. CDR1 KGHDR and CDR2 SFDVKD come from the germline V gene. Original processing notes: Amplification with reference gene primers provided the estimates of nucleated cell counts. TCRdb keeps only in-frame clones here, not all; method: immunoSEQ multiplex PCR. V and J calls and clone size are given by that table; D and trimming were obtained from the DNA. The sample holds some 140,000 clones, around 80% seen once. The chain uses TRBV24-1 and TRBJ2-1; 7 positions agree with TRBD2. This clonotype originated in a man in his fifties or sixties with acute or convalescent COVID-19. The sequencing sample was made of peripheral blood. DNA of the CDR3: TGTGCCACCAGTGATTACCTATTAGGTGGGAGGGGTGGGAATGAGCAGTTCTTC. It codes for CATSDYLLGGRGGNEQFF.